This T cell receptor beta chain appears in the sequencing data of a study of cytomegalovirus exposure and HLA in healthy donors. Overall study results and limits: In vitro checks showed that three CMV-associated chains really do target CMV antigens. According to the study, 180 or so TCR beta chains were cytomegalovirus-associated. First-cohort TCR clusters tended to co-occur in the roughly 120 validation repertoires, a later analysis found. Cytomegalovirus status, reportedly, was diagnosed with high specificity and sensitivity by the classifier.

The CDR3 runs to 13 residues. CDR1 is GTSNPN and CDR2 is SVGIG in the germline V gene (reference sequence). Trimming removed 3 bases at V and 4 bases at J, with 13 bases between. Method: immunoSEQ multiplex PCR; TCRdb's copy keeps in-frame clones and lacks some. Altogether 57,000 or so clones are present, about 94% being singletons, with the ten largest covering under 3%. This clone is a singleton in its sample. The antigen remains undetermined. The chain employs TRBV30 and TRBJ2-7; D unresolved. Material: PBMCs. The receptor was derived from a man aged 18 to 29 in good health and CMV-seronegative. CDR3 loop: CAWSRSYGYEQYF. CDR3 bases: TGTGCCTGGAGCCGTTCTTACGGGTACGAGCAGTACTTC. Together with reference TRBV30 and TRBJ2-7, the CDR3 gives the full variable domain: SQTIHQWPATLVQPVGSPLSLECTVEGTSNPNLYWYRQAAGRGLQLLFYSVGIGQISSEVPQNLSASRPQDRQFILSSKKLLLSDSGFYLCAWSRSYGYEQYFGPGTRLTVT.